Listed below are T cell receptor beta chains from one sample, sequenced in a study of T-cell memory formation after mild COVID-19. TCRdb analysed the 5' RACE reads with MiXCR anew, one entry per CDR3 protein. The sample contains under 300,000 distinct CDR3 sequences, over 15% of which appear only once. Material for sequencing was PBMCs or a T cell subset sorted from them (not recorded which). The receptors were sampled from a man between 18 and 35 years old who had mild COVID-19 (a few samples of this study predate the infection). Cell type and time point are not known. The CDR3 runs from the conserved cysteine through the conserved F or W. D genes are given only for firm matches. Not every row has a clone size; where given, it reads once, few, many or a size class.

v_gene	j_gene	abundance	d_gene	CDR3aa	CDR3nt
TRBV7-2	TRBJ1-5	-	-	CASSFEAASSQPQHF	TGTGCCAGCAGCTTTGAGGCGGCAAGCAGTCAGCCCCAGCATTTT
TRBV2	TRBJ2-2	-	-	CASHRTENTGELFF	TGTGCCAGCCATAGGACGGAAAACACCGGGGAGCTGTTTTTT
TRBV9	TRBJ2-1	few	TRBD2	CASSVGGTSGVYEQFF	TGTGCCAGCAGCGTAGGGGGGACTAGCGGGGTCTATGAGCAGTTCTTC
TRBV5-6	TRBJ2-4	few	-	CASSPQGAGPAKNIQYF	TGTGCCAGCAGCCCTCAAGGGGCAGGGCCGGCCAAAAACATTCAGTACTTC
TRBV5-1	TRBJ1-6	once	-	CASSIRGVGYSPLHF	TGCGCCAGCAGCATCAGGGGCGTTGGCTATTCACCCCTCCACTTT
TRBV29-1	TRBJ1-1	-	-	CSAGAGERTEAFF	TGCAGCGCTGGGGCAGGGGAGCGGACTGAAGCTTTCTTT
TRBV4-3	TRBJ1-6	-	-	CASSETVRHNSPLHF	TGCGCCAGCAGCGAGACAGTCCGGCATAATTCACCCCTCCACTTT
TRBV15	TRBJ1-2	-	-	CATSRDTANYGYTF	TGTGCCACCAGCAGAGATACAGCTAACTATGGCTACACCTTC
TRBV12-3/TRBV12-4	TRBJ1-1	-	-	CASSPHPMPMNTEAFF	TGTGCCAGCAGCCCTCACCCGATGCCTATGAACACTGAAGCTTTCTTT
TRBV12-3/TRBV12-4	TRBJ2-4	many	-	CASSLRDIQYF	TGTGCCAGCAGTTTAAGGGACATTCAGTACTTC
TRBV5-1	TRBJ1-1	many	-	CASSPNLGGNTEAFF	TGCGCCAGCAGCCCGAACCTGGGGGGGAACACTGAAGCTTTCTTT
TRBV18	TRBJ1-1	-	-	CASSPLDGPNAEAFF	TGTGCCAGCTCACCACTGGACGGGCCTAACGCTGAAGCTTTCTTT
TRBV6-2/TRBV6-3	TRBJ2-5	-	-	CASGDNQETQYF	TGTGCCAGCGGGGACAACCAAGAGACCCAGTACTTC
TRBV18	TRBJ2-3	few	-	CASSPKQGSTDTQYF	TGTGCCAGCTCACCAAAGCAGGGTTCCACAGATACGCAGTATTTT
TRBV3-1	TRBJ2-3	few	-	CASSQGSRGDTQYF	TGTGCCAGCAGCCAAGGTAGCCGGGGAGATACGCAGTATTTT
TRBV28	TRBJ2-2	few	-	CASTGAGELFF	TGTGCCAGCACCGGGGCCGGGGAGCTGTTTTTT
TRBV27	TRBJ2-3	once	-	CASSLNRQSDTQYF	TGTGCCAGCAGTTTGAATAGACAATCAGATACGCAGTATTTT
TRBV5-1	TRBJ1-2	-	-	CASSLGRAVGTYGYTF	TGCGCCAGCAGCTTGGGAAGGGCAGTCGGGACCTATGGCTACACCTTC
TRBV19	TRBJ1-4	few	TRBD1	CASSMLGQYNEKLFF	TGTGCCAGTAGTATGCTGGGACAGTATAATGAAAAACTGTTTTTT
TRBV12-3/TRBV12-4	TRBJ1-1	few	TRBD1	CATIQGVNTEAFF	TGTGCCACCATACAGGGGGTGAACACTGAAGCTTTCTTT
TRBV5-1	TRBJ2-1	few	TRBD1	CASSRQGGEQFF	TGCGCCAGCAGCAGACAGGGCGGTGAGCAGTTCTTC
TRBV20-1	TRBJ1-2	few	TRBD1	CSAPTGEGSYGYTF	TGCAGTGCCCCGACAGGGGAAGGGAGTTATGGCTACACCTTC
TRBV19	TRBJ2-7	-	-	CASSIAGTGDYEQYF	TGTGCCAGTAGTATCGCCGGGACCGGGGACTACGAGCAGTACTTC